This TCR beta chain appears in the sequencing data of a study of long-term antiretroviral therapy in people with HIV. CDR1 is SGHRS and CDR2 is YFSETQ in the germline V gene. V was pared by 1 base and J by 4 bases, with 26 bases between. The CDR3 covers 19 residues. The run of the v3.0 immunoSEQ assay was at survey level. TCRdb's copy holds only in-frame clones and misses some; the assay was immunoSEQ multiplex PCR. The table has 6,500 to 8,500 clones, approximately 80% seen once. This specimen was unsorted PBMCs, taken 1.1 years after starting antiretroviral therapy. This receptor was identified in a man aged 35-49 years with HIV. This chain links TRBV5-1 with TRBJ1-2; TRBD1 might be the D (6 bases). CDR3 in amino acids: CASSLFGRGNVSESYGYTF. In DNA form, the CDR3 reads TGCGCCAGCAGCTTGTTCGGCAGGGGAAACGTCTCGGAAAGCTATGGCTACACCTTC. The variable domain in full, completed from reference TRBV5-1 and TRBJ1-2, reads KAGVTQTPRYLIKTRGQQVTLSCSPISGHRSVSWYQQTPGQGLQFLFEYFSETQRNKGNFPGRFSGRQFSNSRSEMNVSTLELGDSALYLCASSLFGRGNVSESYGYTFGSGTRLTVV.